This T cell receptor beta chain was identified during a study of T cells in Graves' hyperthyroidism and ophthalmopathy. Study findings and constraints: The authors' 13 V-J model separated ophthalmopathy from stable hyperthyroidism.

TCR beta CDR3 regions were amplified from RNA. The HTBI primer set drove a first-round RT-PCR of the TCR CDR3. TCRdb reprocessed the multiplex PCR reads with MiXCR, giving one entry per CDR3 protein. The sample has over 700,000 distinct CDR3 sequences, 38% seen once. Only a few counts were recorded for this clonotype. What it binds is unknown. Patients aged 18 to 65 had newly diagnosed hyperthyroidism that had lasted under 2 months. This CDR3 region has 17 residues. Germline values: CDR1 SGHNT, CDR2 YYREEE (reference sequence). V was cut by 4 bases and J by 0 bases, with 14 bases left in between. The sequence was collected from a man younger than 30 with Graves' hyperthyroidism. The V gene is TRBV5-4, the J gene TRBJ2-6; D is perhaps TRBD1 (6 bases). Sequencing input: blood. The CDR3 is CASSKDSVDSGANVLTF. CDR3 in DNA: TGTGCCAGCAGCAAGGACAGCGTGGACTCTGGGGCCAACGTCCTGACTTTC.